This T cell receptor beta chain comes out of a study of cytomegalovirus exposure and HLA in healthy donors. Whole-study findings and limits: The authors confirmed in vitro that a few CMV-associated chains were specific for CMV antigens.

For this clone: The antigen remains unidentified.

Using immunoSEQ multiplex PCR, the repertoire was profiled, and TCRdb retains in-frame clones only, with some absent. The sample holds around 150,000 clones, 80% to 90% seen once. Germline CDR1 MDHEN, CDR2 SYDVKM. The V segment lost 3 bases and the J segment 3 bases; nucleotides outside the gene matches: 13. This CDR3 spans 17 amino acids. Sequenced: PBMCs. The chain is built from TRBV28 and TRBJ2-7; 8 bases map to TRBD1. The sequence was obtained from a woman aged 25 to 39 in good health and CMV-seronegative. CDR3 bases: TGTGCCAGCAGTTTTCCCAGGGGGCGACCAGTCCTCTACGAGCAGTACTTC. Translated, it gives CASSFPRGRPVLYEQYF.